This TCR beta chain was observed in a study of early T cells in non-severe SARS-CoV-2 infection. Trimming left V 0 bases short and J 0 bases short, with 6 bases between. From germline, CDR1 is MNHEY and CDR2 SMNVEV (reference sequence). CDR3 length equals 15 residues. This clonotype was recorded many times. MiXCR, run by TCRdb on the 5' RACE reads, gives a single entry per CDR3 protein. Among fewer than 55,000 distinct CDR3 sequences listed, approximately 4% were seen once. Material for sequencing was whole blood. The rearrangement joins TRBV27 to TRBJ2-1; tentative D call: TRBD2 (6 bases). The TCR originated in an adult who was a healthcare worker with PCR-confirmed SARS-CoV-2 infection or an uninfected control (not recorded which). The CDR3 here is CASSLSGGSYNEQFF. Written as DNA, the CDR3 is TGTGCCAGCAGTTTATCGGGGGGCTCCTACAATGAGCAGTTCTTC.